A selection of T cell receptor beta chains follows, all from one sample in a study of T-cell memory formation after mild COVID-19. TCRdb passed the 5' RACE reads through MiXCR, listing each CDR3 protein once. The table records 390,000 or so distinct CDR3 sequences, roughly 15% of them present only once. Sequences were obtained from PBMCs or a T cell subset sorted from them (not recorded which). All receptors come from a man younger than 35 who had mild COVID-19 (a few samples of this study predate the infection). Cell type and time point are not known. Each CDR3 is given with its conserved first and last residue. Fields, in order: J gene, D gene, V gene, clone size, CDR3 DNA, CDR3 protein. The D gene is left open where the match is weak. Clone size is given for some rows only: seen once, a few or many times, or a class if the clone is expanded.

>TRBJ1-5|-|TRBV4-3|few
TGCGCCAGCAGCCAAGGCAGGTCTAGCAATCAGCCCCAGCATTTT
CASSQGRSSNQPQHF
>TRBJ2-2|-|TRBV7-3|few
TGTGCCAGCAGCTTATTACAGGGGAGGACCGGGGAGCTGTTTTTT
CASSLLQGRTGELFF
>TRBJ1-1|TRBD1|TRBV7-9|few
TGTGCCAGCAGCGCTCGGGGGACAGGGGACACTGAAGCTTTCTTT
CASSARGTGDTEAFF
>TRBJ1-1|-|TRBV19|-
TGTGCCAGTAGTAAAAGGAATTACGATCTCTACACTGAAGCTTTCTTT
CASSKRNYDLYTEAFF
>TRBJ1-4|-|TRBV7-2|-
TGTGCCAGCAGCGTTATGGGGGGAACTAATGAAAAACTGTTTTTT
CASSVMGGTNEKLFF
>TRBJ1-2|-|TRBV12-3/TRBV12-4|-
TGTGCCAGCAGTTTCCGGGGAGTTCATGGCTACACCTTC
CASSFRGVHGYTF
>TRBJ2-7|TRBD1|TRBV4-1|few
TGCGCCAGCAGGTCACCGGGACAGGGGGTAGGCGAGCAGTACTTC
CASRSPGQGVGEQYF
>TRBJ1-2|TRBD1|TRBV20-1|-
TGCAGTGCTAGGGAGGCAGGGGGAGGAAGCGGCTACACCTTC
CSAREAGGGSGYTF
>TRBJ2-3|-|TRBV20-1|few
TGCAGTGCCTCGGGGGAAAGCACAGATACGCAGTATTTT
CSASGESTDTQYF
>TRBJ2-1|TRBD2|TRBV28|-
TGTGCCAGCAGGGGGGGACTAGCTTTGGCGTATGAGCAGTTCTTC
CASRGGLALAYEQFF
>TRBJ2-2|-|TRBV5-8|-
TGTGCCAGCAGCTTCGGGCTAGCTGGCGGGGAGCTGTTTTTT
CASSFGLAGGELFF
>TRBJ1-5|TRBD1|TRBV6-1|many
TGTGCCAGCAGTGAAGCGGAGGGGACAGGGGGACAGCCCCAGCATTTT
CASSEAEGTGGQPQHF
>TRBJ1-1|-|TRBV20-1|-
TGCAGTGCTAGAGACACCAGGCACAGGGTAGGCACTGAAGCTTTCTTT
CSARDTRHRVGTEAFF
>TRBJ2-2|-|TRBV6-1|few
TGTGCCAGCAGTGAAATCGGGGAGTCCGGGGAGCTGTTTTTT
CASSEIGESGELFF
>TRBJ1-6|-|TRBV3-1|few
TGTGCCAGCAGCCAAGAGCCAGGGGAGAATTCACCCCTCCACTTT
CASSQEPGENSPLHF
>TRBJ2-7|TRBD1|TRBV7-9|-
TGTGCCAGCAGTTTCACAGGGGACAGCTCCTACGAGCAGTACTTC
CASSFTGDSSYEQYF
>TRBJ2-1|-|TRBV20-1|few
TGCAGTGCTGCGCGGGCTACCACCCAGTACAATGAGCAGTTCTTC
CSAARATTQYNEQFF
>TRBJ2-3|TRBD1|TRBV24-1|-
TGTGCCACCAGTGAATCGCAGGGGGCTAGGAATACGCAGTATTTT
CATSESQGARNTQYF
>TRBJ2-1|-|TRBV20-1|few
TGCAGTGCTAGTAGGCTAGCCTCTACGCTCTCCTACAATGAGCAGTTCTTC
CSASRLASTLSYNEQFF
>TRBJ2-3|-|TRBV25-1|few
TGTGCCAGCAGTGAGGGTCCCCGGGTCAGGCATACGCAGTATTTT
CASSEGPRVRHTQYF
>TRBJ2-1|TRBD1|TRBV7-3|many
TGTGCCAGCAGCTCGGACAGGGGAAATGAGCAGTTCTTC
CASSSDRGNEQFF
>TRBJ1-2|-|TRBV7-2|-
TGTGCCAGCAGCTCGCCCGGGCCCCAGGACGGCTACACCTTC
CASSSPGPQDGYTF
>TRBJ1-1|-|TRBV5-1|few
TGCGCCAGCAGCTTGGAGTGGTTGGGGAACACTGAAGCTTTCTTT
CASSLEWLGNTEAFF
>TRBJ1-1|TRBD1|TRBV6-2/TRBV6-3|many
TGTGCCAGCAGTTCTCGGGACAGGAGTGAAGCTTTCTTT
CASSSRDRSEAFF
>TRBJ1-5|-|TRBV21-1|many
TGTGCCAGCAGACCCGGGAACCCAAAGTATAGCAATCAGCCCCAGCATTTT
CASRPGNPKYSNQPQHF
>TRBJ2-2|TRBD1|TRBV11-3|many
TGTGCCAGCAGCGCGGGACAGGGGGACACCGGGGAGCTGTTTTTT
CASSAGQGDTGELFF
>TRBJ2-3|-|TRBV5-1|few
TGCGCCAGCAGCTTGCAACCATTCGTCGTCGATACGCAGTATTTT
CASSLQPFVVDTQYF
>TRBJ2-5|TRBD2|TRBV7-2|-
TGTGCCAGCAGCTTAGATCCGTGGGGGGGAAAGGAGACCCAGTACTTC
CASSLDPWGGKETQYF
>TRBJ2-3|-|TRBV18|few
TGTGCCAGCTCACCACCGAATGGGAAAACCGTCACAGATACGCAGTATTTT
CASSPPNGKTVTDTQYF